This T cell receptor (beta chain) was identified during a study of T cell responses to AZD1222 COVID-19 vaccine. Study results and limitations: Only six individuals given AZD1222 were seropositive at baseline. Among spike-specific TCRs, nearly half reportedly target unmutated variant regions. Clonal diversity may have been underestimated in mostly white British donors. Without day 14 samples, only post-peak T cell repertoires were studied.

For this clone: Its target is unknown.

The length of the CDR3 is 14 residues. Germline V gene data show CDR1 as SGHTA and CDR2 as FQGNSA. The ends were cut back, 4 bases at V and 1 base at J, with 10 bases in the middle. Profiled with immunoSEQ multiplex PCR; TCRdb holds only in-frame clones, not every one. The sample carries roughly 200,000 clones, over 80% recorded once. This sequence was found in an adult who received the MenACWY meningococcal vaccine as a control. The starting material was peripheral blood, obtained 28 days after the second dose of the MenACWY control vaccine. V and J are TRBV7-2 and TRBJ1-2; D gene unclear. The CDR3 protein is CASSYSKDNYGYTF. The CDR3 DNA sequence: TGTGCCAGCAGCTACTCCAAGGATAACTATGGCTACACCTTC.